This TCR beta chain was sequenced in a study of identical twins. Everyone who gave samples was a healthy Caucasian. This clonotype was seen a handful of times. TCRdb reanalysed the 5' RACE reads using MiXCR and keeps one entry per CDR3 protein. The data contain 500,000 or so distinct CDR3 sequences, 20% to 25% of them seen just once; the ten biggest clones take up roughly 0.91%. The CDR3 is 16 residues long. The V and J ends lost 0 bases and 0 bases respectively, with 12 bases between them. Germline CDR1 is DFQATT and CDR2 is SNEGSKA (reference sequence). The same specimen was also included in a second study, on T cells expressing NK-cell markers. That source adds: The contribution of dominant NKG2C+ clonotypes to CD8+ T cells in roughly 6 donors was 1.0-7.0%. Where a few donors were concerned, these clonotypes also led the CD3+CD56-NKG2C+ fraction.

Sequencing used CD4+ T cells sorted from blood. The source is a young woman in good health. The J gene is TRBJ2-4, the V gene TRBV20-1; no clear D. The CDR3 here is CSARDRTRRAKNIQYF. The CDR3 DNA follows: TGCAGTGCTAGAGATCGGACGCGTCGAGCCAAAAACATTCAGTACTTC.